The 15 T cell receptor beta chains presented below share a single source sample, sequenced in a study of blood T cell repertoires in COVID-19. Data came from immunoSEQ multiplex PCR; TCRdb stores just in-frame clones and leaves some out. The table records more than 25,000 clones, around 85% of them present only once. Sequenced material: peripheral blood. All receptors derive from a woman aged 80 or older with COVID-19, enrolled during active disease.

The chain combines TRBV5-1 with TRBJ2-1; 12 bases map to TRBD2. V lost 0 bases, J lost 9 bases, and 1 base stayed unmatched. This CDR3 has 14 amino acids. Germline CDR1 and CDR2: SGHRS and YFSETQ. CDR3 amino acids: CASSLGLAGAEQFF. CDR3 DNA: TGCGCCAGCAGCTTGGGACTAGCGGGGGCTGAGCAGTTCTTC.

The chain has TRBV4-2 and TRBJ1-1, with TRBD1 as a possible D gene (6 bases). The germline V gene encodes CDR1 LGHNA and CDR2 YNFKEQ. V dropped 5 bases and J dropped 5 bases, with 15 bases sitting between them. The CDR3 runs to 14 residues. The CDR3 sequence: CASSSTGSRTEAFF. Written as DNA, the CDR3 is TGTGCCAGCAGCTCCACAGGGAGTAGGACTGAAGCTTTCTTT.

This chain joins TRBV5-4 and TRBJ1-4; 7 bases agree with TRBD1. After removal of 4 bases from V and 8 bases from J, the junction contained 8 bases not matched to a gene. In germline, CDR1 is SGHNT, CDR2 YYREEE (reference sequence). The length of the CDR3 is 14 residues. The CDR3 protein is CASSLQGVDEKLFF. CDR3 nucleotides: TGTGCCAGCAGCCTTCAGGGGGTTGACGAAAAACTGTTTTTT.

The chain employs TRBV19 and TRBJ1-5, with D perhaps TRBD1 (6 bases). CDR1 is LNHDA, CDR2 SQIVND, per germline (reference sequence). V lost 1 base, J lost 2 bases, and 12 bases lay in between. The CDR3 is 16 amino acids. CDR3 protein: CASSIGGRGGNQPQHF. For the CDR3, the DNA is TGTGCCAGTAGTATAGGGGGCAGGGGTGGCAATCAGCCCCAGCATTTT.

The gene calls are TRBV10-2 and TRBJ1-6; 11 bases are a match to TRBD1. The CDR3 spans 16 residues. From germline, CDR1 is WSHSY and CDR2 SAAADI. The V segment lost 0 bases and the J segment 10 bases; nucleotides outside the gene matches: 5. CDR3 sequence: CASSESAGQGVSPLHF. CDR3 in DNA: TGCGCCAGCAGTGAGTCAGCGGGACAGGGGGTCTCACCCCTCCACTTT.

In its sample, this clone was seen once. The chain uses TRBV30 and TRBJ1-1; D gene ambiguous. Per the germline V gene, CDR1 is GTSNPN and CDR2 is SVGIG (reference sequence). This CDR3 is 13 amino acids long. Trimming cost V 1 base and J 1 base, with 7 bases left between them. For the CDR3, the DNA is TGTGCCTGGAGTGACCAGAAGAACACTGAAGCTTTCTTT. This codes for CAWSDQKNTEAFF.

The CDR3 DNA sequence: TGCGCCAGCAGCCTACCTTCAATTACTAGCGGGGGCTACGAGCAGTACTTC. Translation: CASSLPSITSGGYEQYF. The chain combines TRBV4-1 with TRBJ2-7, with TRBD2 matching 11 bases. V was pared by 4 bases and J by 3 bases, with 11 bases of the junction left unmatched. CDR3 length: 17 amino acids. Germline CDR1 MGHRA, CDR2 YSYEKL.

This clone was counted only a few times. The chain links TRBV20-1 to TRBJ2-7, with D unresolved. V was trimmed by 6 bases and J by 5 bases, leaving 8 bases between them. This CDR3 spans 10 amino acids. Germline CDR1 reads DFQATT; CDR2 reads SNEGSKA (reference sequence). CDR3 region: CSALKNEQYF. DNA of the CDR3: TGCAGTGCACTGAAAAACGAGCAGTACTTC.

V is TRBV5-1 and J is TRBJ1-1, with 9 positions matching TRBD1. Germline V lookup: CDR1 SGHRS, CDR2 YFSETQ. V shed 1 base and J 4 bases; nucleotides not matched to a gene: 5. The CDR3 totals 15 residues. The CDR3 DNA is TGCGCCAGCAGCTTGAACAGGGGGCTTGGCACTGAAGCTTTCTTT. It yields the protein CASSLNRGLGTEAFF.

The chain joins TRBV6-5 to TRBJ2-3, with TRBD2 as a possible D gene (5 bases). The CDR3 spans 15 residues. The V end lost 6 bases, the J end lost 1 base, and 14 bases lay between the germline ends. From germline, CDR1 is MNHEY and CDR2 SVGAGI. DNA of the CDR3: TGTGCCAGCAGGGGGAGTGGTTGGGGCACAGATACGCAGTATTTT. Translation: CASRGSGWGTDTQYF.

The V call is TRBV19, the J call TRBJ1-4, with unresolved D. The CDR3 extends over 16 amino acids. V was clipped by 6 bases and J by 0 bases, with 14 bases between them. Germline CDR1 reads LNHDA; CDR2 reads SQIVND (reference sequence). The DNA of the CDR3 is TGTGCCAGTAGGAACATGGGGAGAGCAACTAATGAAAAACTGTTTTTT. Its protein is CASRNMGRATNEKLFF.

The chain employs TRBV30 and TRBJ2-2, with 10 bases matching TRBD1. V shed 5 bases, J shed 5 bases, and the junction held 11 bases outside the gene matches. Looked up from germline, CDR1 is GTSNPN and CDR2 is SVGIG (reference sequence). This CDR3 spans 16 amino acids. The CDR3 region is CAWFPAGQGRTGELFF. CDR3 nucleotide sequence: TGTGCCTGGTTCCCGGCGGGACAGGGGAGGACCGGGGAGCTGTTTTTT.

As DNA, the CDR3 is TGTGCCAGCAGTGGGACAGGACTGAACACTGAAGCTTTCTTT. Protein: CASSGTGLNTEAFF. The chain recombines TRBV25-1 with TRBJ1-1; 7 nucleotides align to TRBD1. The trim removed 4 bases at V and 0 bases at J, leaving 2 bases unmatched. This CDR3 is 14 amino acids long. In germline, CDR1 is MGHDK, CDR2 SYGVNS.

This CDR3 reads CASSPTRPGTGNTEAFF. Written as DNA, the CDR3 is TGTGCCAGCAGCCCCACAAGACCCGGGACAGGGAACACTGAAGCTTTCTTT. V and J are TRBV7-9 and TRBJ1-1, with TRBD1 identical over 8 bases. CDR1 is SEHNR, CDR2 FQNEAQ, per germline (reference sequence). V trimming: 5 bases; J trimming: 1 base; junction bases outside the gene matches: 12. The CDR3 spans 17 residues.

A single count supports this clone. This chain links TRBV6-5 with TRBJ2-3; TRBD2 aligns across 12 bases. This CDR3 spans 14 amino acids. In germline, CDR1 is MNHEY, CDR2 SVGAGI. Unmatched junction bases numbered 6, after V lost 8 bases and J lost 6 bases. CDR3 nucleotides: TGTGCCAGCGCCCTAGCGGGGGGGGTGGATACGCAGTATTTT. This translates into CASALAGGVDTQYF.